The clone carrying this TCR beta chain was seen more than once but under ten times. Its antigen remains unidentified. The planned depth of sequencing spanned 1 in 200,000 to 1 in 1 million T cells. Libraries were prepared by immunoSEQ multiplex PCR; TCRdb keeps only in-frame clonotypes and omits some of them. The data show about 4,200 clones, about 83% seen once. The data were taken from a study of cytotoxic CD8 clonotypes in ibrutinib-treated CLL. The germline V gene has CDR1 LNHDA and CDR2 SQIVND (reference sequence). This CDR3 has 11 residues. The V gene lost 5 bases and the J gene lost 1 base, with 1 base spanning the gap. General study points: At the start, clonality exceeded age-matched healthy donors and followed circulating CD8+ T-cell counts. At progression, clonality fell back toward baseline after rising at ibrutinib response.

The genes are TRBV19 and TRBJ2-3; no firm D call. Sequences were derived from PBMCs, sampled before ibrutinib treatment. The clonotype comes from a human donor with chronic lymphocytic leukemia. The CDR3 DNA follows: TGTGCCAGTAGTCGCACAGATACGCAGTATTTT. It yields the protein CASSRTDTQYF.